The present entry profiles one T cell receptor (beta chain) with its context. Its specificity is not known. All of the isolated RNA was reverse transcribed, so expressed TCRB transcripts were sequenced. Samples of naive, central memory and regulatory T cells yielded a mean of about 3.4 million reads. Sequencing was performed with immunoSEQ multiplex PCR; in TCRdb, only in-frame clones are kept and a portion is missing. The sample has more than 150,000 clones; about an eighth are singletons. This entry comes from a study of beta chain features in type 1 diabetes. CD45RO/CCR7/CD25/CD127/CD95/CD27 separated CD4+ naive, central memory, regulatory and stem cell-like memory cells by sorting. This CDR3 spans 14 amino acids. Germline V lookup: CDR1 MNHNY, CDR2 SVGAGI (reference sequence). Trimming removed 2 bases from V and 7 bases from J, with 12 bases in between. Study-level findings and limits: There was a moderate but significant shortening of TCRB CDR3s in all four CD4+ subsets of Type 1 diabetes patients.

This TCR was recovered from a woman aged 18-35 years in good health. Sequenced input: central memory CD4+ T cells from blood. The chain uses TRBV6-6 and TRBJ2-1, with D possibly being TRBD1 (6 bases). The chain's CDR3 is CASSYHTGTNEQFF. DNA for the CDR3: TGTGCCAGCAGTTACCACACCGGGACAAATGAGCAGTTCTTC.